This T cell receptor (beta chain) came from a study of cytomegalovirus exposure and HLA in healthy donors. Study-wide findings and caveats: Some V segments (TRBV6-2 and TRBV6-3 among them) were excluded as indistinguishable. Across all donors, roughly uniform sequencing depth was an assumption of the presence/absence analyses. Among immune exposure information, only CMV serostatus was available.

PCR was performed using 60 Vbeta and 13 Jbeta primers. Data came from immunoSEQ multiplex PCR; TCRdb stores just in-frame clones and leaves some out. The table lists about 200,000 clones, about 79% of them singletons, with around 1.9% in the top ten. Concerning this clone itself: As yet, its antigen is unknown.

The V gene end was trimmed by 3 bases and the J gene end by 3 bases; junction bases not matched to a gene: 12. The CDR3 has 18 amino acids. Per the germline V gene, CDR1 is SGHRS and CDR2 is YFSETQ. V gene TRBV5-1 combines with J gene TRBJ1-5, with 10 bases lining up with TRBD1. The material sequenced was PBMCs. This receptor was taken from a male donor in good health and CMV-seronegative. The CDR3 bases are TGCGCCAGCAGCTATATAACCGGGACAGGGGCGCCCAATCAGCCCCAGCATTTT. This encodes CASSYITGTGAPNQPQHF.